This entry is about one T cell receptor (beta chain). Being one base from a much bigger clone, this may be a read error. The data originate from a study of regulatory T cells in long-lasting Graves disease. Researchers made TCR beta libraries by using iRepertoire HTBI primers and running Arm-PCR on CDR3 regions. TCRdb re-analysed the multiplex PCR reads in MiXCR, keeping a single row per CDR3 protein. There are some 370,000 distinct CDR3 sequences in the sample; 10% to 15% occur only once, and 15% to 20% lies in the top ten. The time point denotes: newly diagnosed GD, antithyroid drugs for less than 3 months. From PBMCs, RNA was extracted and then used to make the TCR library. With V trimmed by 9 bases and J by 11 bases, 18 bases remained unmatched. CDR1 is WNHNN, CDR2 SYGVQD, per germline (reference sequence). The CDR3 spans 15 residues. This same sample was also taken into another study, of T cells in Graves' hyperthyroidism and ophthalmopathy.

V gene TRBV10-1 combines with J gene TRBJ2-5, with 10 bases that match TRBD1. The clonotype originates from a young woman with Graves disease. Sequencing was performed on peripheral blood mononuclear cells (PBMCs), taken at new diagnosis, from a patient treated with antithyroid drugs. The CDR3 sequence: CASSLAGTGVGEQYF. CDR3 coding DNA: TGCGCCAGTAGTTTGGCCGGGACAGGGGTCGGTGAGCAGTACTTC.